Listed below are T cell receptor beta chains from one sample, sequenced in a study of blood T cells in healthy people across ages. MiXCR was run by TCRdb on the 5' RACE reads, yielding one entry per CDR3 protein. Of 1.2 million to 1.5 million distinct CDR3 sequences detected, roughly 64% appear once; the ten largest clones hold approximately 7%. The sample taken for sequencing was blood. The receptors were sampled from a man younger than 35 in good health. CDR3s include the opening cysteine and the closing phenylalanine or tryptophan. The D gene is left open where the match is weak. The size field is filled for only some rows; it gives once, few, many or a size class.

d_call	v_call	j_call	clone_size	cdr3_aa	cdr3_nt
.	TRBV6-6	TRBJ2-7	.	CASRIEHSYEQYF	TGTGCCAGCCGAATTGAACATTCCTACGAGCAGTACTTC
.	TRBV5-4	TRBJ2-3	.	CASSFSSTGDTQYF	TGTGCCAGCAGCTTTTCGTCGACGGGGGATACGCAGTATTTT
TRBD2	TRBV7-2	TRBJ2-3	.	CASSSRTRASTDTQYF	TGTGCCAGCAGCTCCCGGACTAGAGCTAGCACAGATACGCAGTATTTT
.	TRBV27	TRBJ2-7	few	CASRNGGTLFYEQYF	TGTGCCAGCCGGAATGGAGGGACCTTATTTTACGAGCAGTACTTC
.	TRBV20-1	TRBJ2-7	.	CSARRDMYEQYF	TGCAGTGCTAGAAGGGACATGTACGAGCAGTACTTC
.	TRBV3-1	TRBJ1-4	.	CASSQVGVDEKLFF	TGTGCCAGCAGCCAAGTAGGGGTAGATGAAAAACTGTTTTTT
.	TRBV19	TRBJ2-3	.	CASSMSVSQGSTDTRYF	TGTGCCAGTAGTATGAGCGTGAGCCAGGGGAGCACAGATACGCGGTATTTT
.	TRBV5-1	TRBJ2-5	.	CASSLVGGVGETQYF	TGCGCCAGCAGCTTGGTAGGGGGAGTCGGGGAGACCCAGTACTTC
.	TRBV6-5	TRBJ2-1	few	CASSYSAAYGYNEQFF	TGTGCCAGCAGTTACTCGGCTGCGTACGGCTACAATGAGCAGTTCTTC
TRBD1	TRBV10-3	TRBJ1-2	few	CAISERTGVYGYTF	TGTGCCATCAGTGAGAGGACAGGCGTCTATGGCTACACCTTC
TRBD2	TRBV20-1	TRBJ2-5	few	CSADRLAGVEETQYF	TGCAGTGCCGACCGACTGGCGGGGGTGGAAGAGACCCAGTACTTC
.	TRBV4-1	TRBJ2-7	few	CASSQAAHSKSTYEQYF	TGCGCCAGCAGCCAAGCAGCCCACAGCAAAAGCACGTACGAGCAGTACTTC
TRBD2	TRBV29-1	TRBJ2-3	few	CSVKGLATDTQYF	TGCAGCGTTAAGGGACTAGCCACAGATACGCAGTATTTT
TRBD1	TRBV20-1	TRBJ2-7	.	CSASPGQGPYEQYF	TGCAGTGCTAGTCCGGGACAGGGCCCCTACGAGCAGTACTTC
.	TRBV4-1	TRBJ2-5	.	CASSQGGALKGPQETQYF	TGCGCCAGCAGCCAAGGAGGGGCGCTAAAGGGACCACAAGAGACCCAGTACTTC
.	TRBV6-5	TRBJ2-7	.	CASSPSIGTVDYEQYF	TGTGCCAGCAGTCCATCGATAGGGACTGTGGACTACGAGCAGTACTTC
.	TRBV4-1	TRBJ2-7	.	CASSQERGITYEQYF	TGCGCCAGCAGCCAAGAACGGGGGATAACCTACGAGCAGTACTTC
.	TRBV4-3	TRBJ2-6	.	CASSQDSSSGANVLTF	TGCGCCAGCAGCCAAGATTCTAGCTCTGGGGCCAACGTCCTGACTTTC
TRBD2	TRBV7-2	TRBJ2-4	.	CASSTMVPSAGLHAIQYF	TGTGCCAGCAGCACAATGGTCCCGTCAGCGGGACTCCACGCCATTCAGTACTTC
.	TRBV10-3	TRBJ2-6	.	CAISEIRAGANVLTF	TGTGCCATCAGTGAGATAAGGGCCGGGGCCAACGTCCTGACTTTC
.	TRBV29-1	TRBJ2-6	.	CSVRPGAGANVLTF	TGCAGCGTTCGCCCAGGAGCTGGGGCCAACGTCCTGACTTTC
.	TRBV20-1	TRBJ2-7	few	CSARDPTYEQYF	TGCAGTGCTAGAGATCCGACCTACGAGCAGTACTTC
.	TRBV7-7	TRBJ2-5	.	CASSLKLAEETQYF	TGTGCTAGCAGCTTAAAACTAGCAGAAGAGACCCAGTACTTC
TRBD1	TRBV5-5	TRBJ2-7	once	CACSFEDREVYEQYF	TGTGCCTGCAGCTTTGAGGACAGGGAGGTCTACGAGCAGTACTTC
TRBD1	TRBV20-1	TRBJ2-5	.	CSAGPEGQINEQYF	TGCAGTGCTGGACCTGAGGGACAGATCAATGAGCAGTACTTC
.	TRBV4-3	TRBJ2-1	.	CASSQDGGSYYNEQFF	TGCGCCAGCAGCCAAGACGGGGGAAGCTACTACAATGAGCAGTTCTTC
.	TRBV7-9	TRBJ2-1	.	CASSPLGAVGQFF	TGTGCCAGCAGCCCCCTTGGCGCAGTTGGGCAGTTCTTC
TRBD2	TRBV5-6	TRBJ2-1	.	CASSFVGRSYNEQFF	TGTGCCAGCAGCTTTGTCGGGAGGAGTTACAATGAGCAGTTCTTC
.	TRBV7-2	TRBJ2-7	.	CASNPGGYEQYF	TGTGCCAGCAACCCTGGGGGGTACGAGCAGTACTTC
TRBD2	TRBV2	TRBJ2-1	.	CASRTSGGLSSYNEQFF	TGTGCCAGCAGGACTAGCGGGGGACTCAGCTCCTACAATGAGCAGTTCTTC
TRBD2	TRBV7-8	TRBJ2-5	.	CASSGQPGLAGETQYF	TGTGCCAGCAGCGGGCAACCGGGACTAGCGGGAGAGACCCAGTACTTC
TRBD1	TRBV13	TRBJ2-6	few	CASSLEGEGANPGANVLTF	TGTGCCAGCAGCTTAGAAGGTGAGGGGGCCAATCCTGGGGCCAACGTCCTGACTTTC
.	TRBV29-1	TRBJ1-4	.	CSARRSTNEKLFF	TGCAGCGCCCGGAGGTCAACTAATGAAAAACTGTTTTTT
TRBD1	TRBV20-1	TRBJ1-5	.	CSALGDQGGDQPQHF	TGCAGTGCGCTCGGGGATCAGGGGGGCGATCAGCCCCAGCATTTT
TRBD2	TRBV29-1	TRBJ2-7	few	CSVDGASGEFYEQYF	TGCAGCGTTGATGGGGCTAGCGGGGAATTCTACGAGCAGTACTTC
TRBD1	TRBV6-6	TRBJ2-4	.	CASSAGTGNIQYF	TGTGCCAGCAGTGCTGGGACAGGAAACATTCAGTACTTC
.	TRBV20-1	TRBJ2-1	few	CSARDERVDYNEQFF	TGCAGTGCTAGAGATGAGCGGGTTGACTACAATGAGCAGTTCTTC
.	TRBV19	TRBJ2-2	.	CASSIVGNTGELFF	TGTGCCAGTAGTATAGTGGGGAACACCGGGGAGCTGTTTTTT
.	TRBV19	TRBJ2-6	.	CASRARGGLSGANVLTF	TGTGCCAGTAGAGCCAGGGGTGGGCTCTCTGGGGCCAACGTCCTGACTTTC
.	TRBV30	TRBJ2-3	few	CAWSVLGRSTDTQYF	TGTGCCTGGAGTGTACTCGGGAGAAGCACAGATACGCAGTATTTT
TRBD2	TRBV5-1	TRBJ2-7	.	CASSAGTSVAYEQYF	TGCGCCAGCAGCGCCGGGACTAGCGTGGCCTACGAGCAGTACTTC
.	TRBV29-1	TRBJ2-7	.	CSGQSSYNEQYF	TGCAGCGGACAGAGCTCCTACAATGAGCAGTACTTC
TRBD2	TRBV27	TRBJ2-1	.	CASSTHGGAGVTYNEQFF	TGTGCCAGCAGCACCCACGGAGGAGCGGGGGTAACCTACAATGAGCAGTTCTTC
.	TRBV20-1	TRBJ2-3	few	CSARGRSTDTQYF	TGCAGTGCCAGGGGCAGAAGCACAGATACGCAGTATTTT
.	TRBV7-2	TRBJ2-3	.	CASSLVRGQASTDTQYF	TGTGCCAGCAGCCTTGTAAGGGGCCAAGCTAGCACAGATACGCAGTATTTT
TRBD2	TRBV7-2	TRBJ2-3	.	CASSYSGRLDTQYF	TGTGCCAGCAGCTATAGCGGGAGGTTGGATACGCAGTATTTT
.	TRBV6-2/TRBV6-3	TRBJ2-1	.	CASKLGDLANNEQFF	TGTGCCAGCAAGTTGGGGGACCTAGCGAACAATGAGCAGTTCTTC
TRBD1	TRBV6-6	TRBJ2-7	many	CASSYDRAYEQYF	TGTGCCAGCAGTTACGACAGGGCGTACGAGCAGTACTTC
TRBD1	TRBV7-2	TRBJ2-3	.	CASSLARTGSTDTQYF	TGTGCCAGCAGCTTAGCGCGGACAGGTAGCACAGATACGCAGTATTTT
.	TRBV7-2	TRBJ2-3	few	CASSYRLEGGARDTQYF	TGTGCCAGCAGCTACCGACTCGAAGGGGGGGCAAGAGATACGCAGTATTTT
TRBD2	TRBV7-6	TRBJ2-1	once	CASSLEATSGSHNEQFF	TGTGCCAGCAGCTTAGAGGCCACTAGCGGGAGCCACAATGAGCAGTTCTTC
TRBD2	TRBV6-5	TRBJ2-3	.	CAVKRGAFPDTQYF	TGTGCCGTGAAGCGGGGGGCCTTCCCAGATACGCAGTATTTT
.	TRBV4-1	TRBJ2-1	.	CASSQVATGEQFF	TGCGCCAGCAGCCAAGTAGCGACAGGTGAGCAGTTCTTC
.	TRBV19	TRBJ2-5	.	CASSIDGSRRETQYF	TGTGCCAGTAGTATCGACGGTTCGAGGAGGGAGACCCAGTACTTC
TRBD2	TRBV27	TRBJ2-3	.	CASSLPTSGYTDTQYF	TGTGCCAGCAGTTTACCAACTAGCGGTTACACAGATACGCAGTATTTT